The rows below give T cell receptor beta chains drawn from one sample of a study of graft-versus-host responses after intestinal transplantation. Sequenced by immunoSEQ multiplex PCR; TCRdb stores in-frame clones only, minus some. The table shows around 8,000 clones, with 82% occurring only once. The sample in question was ileum tissue, obtained approximately 19 weeks after transplant. The origin of the receptors is a human patient who received an intestinal transplant, so some T cells may come from the graft donor. The CDR3 runs from the conserved cysteine through the conserved F or W. The D gene is left open where the match is weak. Part of the rows lack a size; the others show once, few, many or a class for expanded clones.

>NA|TRBV5-1|TRBJ1-1|NA
TGCGCCAGCAGCGCGGCTCTTATTGGGCCTGCTGAAGCTTTCTTT
CASSAALIGPAEAFF
>NA|TRBV9|TRBJ1-2|NA
TGTGCCAGCAGCGTAGCTGGGGTCGCGGAAGGCTACACCTTC
CASSVAGVAEGYTF
>TRBD1|TRBV7-2|TRBJ2-5|NA
TGTGCCAGCAGCCCCCGGGCGACAGGGTCTGGTTTCCAAGAGACCCAGTACTTC
CASSPRATGSGFQETQYF
>TRBD1|TRBV6-6|TRBJ1-3|NA
TGTGCCAGCAGTTACTGGACAGGGTATTTGGACACCATATATTTT
CASSYWTGYLDTIYF
>NA|TRBV5-5|TRBJ1-4|NA
TGTGCCAGCAGCTTGGAATTTGGGGAAAAACTGTTTTTT
CASSLEFGEKLFF
>NA|TRBV6-6|TRBJ1-1|NA
TGTGCCAGCAGTTACGCCTTTAGGCAGGGGAACACTGAAGCTTTCTTT
CASSYAFRQGNTEAFF
>NA|TRBV5-4|TRBJ2-1|NA
TGTGCCAGCAGCTTGGCTTCTAGCGAATACAATGAGCAGTTCTTC
CASSLASSEYNEQFF
>NA|TRBV18|TRBJ1-3|once
TGTGCCAGCTCACCTACCTGGATCTCTGGAAACACCATATATTTT
CASSPTWISGNTIYF
>TRBD1|TRBV19|TRBJ2-2|once
TGTGCCACTAGGGGGCAGGGGGCGAACACCGGGGAGCTGTTTTTT
CATRGQGANTGELFF
>NA|TRBV1|TRBJ2-3|NA
TGCACCAGCGACCAAAGGACGGACCCGGGGACAGATACGCAGTATTTT
CTSDQRTDPGTDTQYF
>TRBD2|TRBV7-9|TRBJ2-3|NA
TGTGCCAGCAGCTTTACTAGCGGGAGCACAGATACGCAGTATTTT
CASSFTSGSTDTQYF
>TRBD2|TRBV5-6|TRBJ2-1|NA
TGTGCCAGCAGCTTCCCCGGGACTACCCTTCAGGAGCAGTTCTTC
CASSFPGTTLQEQFF
>NA|TRBV5-6|TRBJ1-5|few
TGTGCCAGCAGCTTGTCTTTGGGTGGCAATCAGCCCCAGCATTTT
CASSLSLGGNQPQHF
>TRBD1|TRBV5-1|TRBJ1-2|NA
TGCGCCAGCAGCTTGGCGGACAGGGGACATGGCTACACCTTC
CASSLADRGHGYTF
>NA|TRBV19|TRBJ1-5|NA
TGTGCCAGTAGCGACCGGGACGGAAGCAATCAGCCCCAGCATTTT
CASSDRDGSNQPQHF
>NA|TRBV6-1|TRBJ2-5|NA
TGTGCCAGCAGTGGGACAGTCGAGACCCAGTACTTC
CASSGTVETQYF
>TRBD1|TRBV2|TRBJ1-3|once
TGTGCCAGCAGAGGACAGGGGGGCTCTGGAAACACCATATATTTT
CASRGQGGSGNTIYF
>TRBD1|TRBV27|TRBJ1-3|few
TGTGCCAGCAGGGACAGGCTTTCGGGAAACACCATATATTTT
CASRDRLSGNTIYF
>NA|TRBV29-1|TRBJ2-5|NA
TGCAGCGTTGAAGGGACTTTGTGGGGGGCGTCTGTCGAGACCCAGTACTTC
CSVEGTLWGASVETQYF
>NA|TRBV27|TRBJ1-6|NA
TGTGCCAGCAAGGAGGTTTACTATAATTCACCCCTCCACTTT
CASKEVYYNSPLHF
>NA|TRBV11-3|TRBJ2-7|once
TGTGCCAGCAGCTTATCAGGGTCCTTCTACGAGCAGTACTTC
CASSLSGSFYEQYF
>NA|TRBV2|TRBJ2-7|NA
TGTGCCAGCGCAGGGTCCTCTTCCTACGAGCAGTACTTC
CASAGSSSYEQYF
>TRBD1|TRBV10-3|TRBJ1-2|once
TGTGCCATCAGCCCGGGACAGGGCTACTATGGCTACACCTTC
CAISPGQGYYGYTF
>NA|TRBV4-1|TRBJ2-2|NA
TGCGCCAGCAGCCAGAGCCACAGCTACACCGGGGAGCTGTTTTTT
CASSQSHSYTGELFF
>NA|TRBV10-2|TRBJ1-2|NA
TGCGCCAGCAGTGAAACGGAATACTATGGCTACACCTTC
CASSETEYYGYTF